This TCR beta chain was obtained from a study of blood T cell repertoires in COVID-19. About the study: Sites in the United States, Italy and Spain provided acute and convalescent COVID-19 samples.

Each participant's cohort was designated according to participant-reported clinical history. Symptom resolution, clearance, or two negative PCRs marked the recovered donors of Cohort 3. This clone was seen once. Authors' methods: Reference gene primer amplification gave nucleated cell count estimates. Assay used: immunoSEQ multiplex PCR; TCRdb lists only in-frame clones, some missing. Clonal size and the V and J genes are those of that table, whereas D and trimming came from the DNA. The data contain nearly 200,000 clones, around 90% of them singletons. There are 11 residues in the CDR3. Germline CDR1 SEHNR, CDR2 FQNEAQ (reference sequence). V was clipped by 4 bases and J by 4 bases, with 4 bases between them.

The receptor's source is a woman aged 18-29 years who had recovered from COVID-19. Source material: PBMCs or T cells enriched from blood (not recorded which). This chain joins TRBV7-9 and TRBJ1-1; D is undetermined. CDR3 in amino acids: CASSWSTEAFF. CDR3 bases: TGTGCCAGCAGCTGGAGCACTGAAGCTTTCTTT. The full variable domain, its missing parts supplied by reference TRBV7-9 and TRBJ1-1, is DTGVSQNPRHKITKRGQNVTFRCDPISEHNRLYWYRQTLGQGPEFLTYFQNEAQLEKSRLLSDRFSAERPKGSFSTLEIQRTEQGDSAMYLCASSWSTEAFFGQGTRLTVV.